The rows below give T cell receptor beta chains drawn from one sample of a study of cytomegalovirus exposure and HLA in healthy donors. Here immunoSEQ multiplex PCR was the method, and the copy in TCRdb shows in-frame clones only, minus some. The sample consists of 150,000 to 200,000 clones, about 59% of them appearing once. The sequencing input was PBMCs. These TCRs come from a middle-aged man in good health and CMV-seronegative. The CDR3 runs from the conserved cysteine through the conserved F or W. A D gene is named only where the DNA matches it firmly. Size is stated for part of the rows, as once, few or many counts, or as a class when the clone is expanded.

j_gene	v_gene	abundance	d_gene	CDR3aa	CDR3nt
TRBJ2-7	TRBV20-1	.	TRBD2	CSVLGRDEQYF	TGCAGTGTTCTTGGGAGGGATGAGCAGTACTTC
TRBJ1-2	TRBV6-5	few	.	CASSLPGGYGYTF	TGTGCCAGCAGCCTACCGGGTGGTTATGGCTACACCTTC
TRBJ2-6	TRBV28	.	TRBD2	CASRLAGGTGANVLTF	TGTGCCAGCAGGTTAGCGGGGGGGACAGGGGCCAACGTCCTGACTTTC
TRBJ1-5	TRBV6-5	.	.	CASSPESGRRQPQHF	TGTGCCAGCAGCCCCGAGAGCGGCCGCCGGCAGCCCCAGCATTTT
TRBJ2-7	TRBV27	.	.	CASSFRASRFYEQYF	TGTGCCAGCAGTTTTAGGGCTAGCAGGTTCTACGAGCAGTACTTC
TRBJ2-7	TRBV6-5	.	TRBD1	CASSNTGTGVHEQYF	TGTGCCAGCAGTAACACCGGGACAGGGGTCCACGAGCAGTACTTC
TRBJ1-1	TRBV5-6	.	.	CASSHRRKRIDTEAFF	TGTGCCAGCAGCCATCGACGCAAGCGGATCGACACTGAAGCTTTCTTT
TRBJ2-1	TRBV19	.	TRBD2	CASSIDRLAGFSVQFF	TGTGCCAGTAGTATAGATCGCCTAGCGGGATTTTCGGTGCAGTTCTTC
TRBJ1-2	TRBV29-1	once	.	CSVGDIGDYGYTF	TGCAGCGTGGGGGACATAGGGGACTATGGCTACACCTTC
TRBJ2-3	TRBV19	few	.	CASSFQWTDALRLEYF	TGTGCCAGTAGTTTTCAATGGACAGACGCCCTCCGGTTGGAGTATTTT
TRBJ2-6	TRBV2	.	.	CASSLDNPVSGANVLTF	TGTGCCAGCAGTCTGGACAACCCCGTCTCTGGGGCCAACGTCCTGACTTTC
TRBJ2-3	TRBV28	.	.	CASSFGDATDTQYF	TGTGCCAGCAGTTTCGGTGATGCCACGGATACGCAGTATTTT
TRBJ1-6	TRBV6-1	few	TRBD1	CASSGSGQGNSPLHF	TGTGCCAGCAGTGGATCGGGACAGGGAAATTCACCCCTCCACTTT
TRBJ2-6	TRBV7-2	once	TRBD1	CASSPDRAGSGANVLTF	TGTGCCAGCAGCCCGGACAGGGCGGGCTCTGGGGCCAACGTCCTGACTTTC
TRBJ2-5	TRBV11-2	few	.	CASSLGQQETQYF	TGTGCCAGCAGCTTAGGACAGCAAGAGACCCAGTACTTC
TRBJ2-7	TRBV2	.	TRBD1	CASTGQATYEQYF	TGTGCCAGCACCGGACAGGCGACCTACGAGCAGTACTTC
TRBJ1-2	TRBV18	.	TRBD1	CASSGQTGNYGYTF	TGTGCCAGCTCAGGACAGACAGGGAACTATGGCTACACCTTC
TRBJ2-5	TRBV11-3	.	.	CASSTGVEETQYF	TGTGCCAGCAGCACCGGGGTTGAGGAGACCCAGTACTTC
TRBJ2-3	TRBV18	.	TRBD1	CASSSRQGSTADTQYF	TGTGCCAGCTCATCCCGACAGGGGTCAACGGCAGATACGCAGTATTTT
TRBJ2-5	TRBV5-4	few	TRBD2	CASSSVAGGRGGETQYF	TGTGCCAGCAGCTCTGTAGCGGGGGGGCGGGGTGGAGAGACCCAGTACTTC
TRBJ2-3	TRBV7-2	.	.	CASSPTVVTDTQYF	TGTGCCAGCAGCCCAACGGTCGTCACAGATACGCAGTATTTT
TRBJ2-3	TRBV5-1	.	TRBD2	CASSSGGTTDTQYF	TGCGCCAGCAGCTCGGGAGGGACCACAGATACGCAGTATTTT
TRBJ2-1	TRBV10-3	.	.	CAISESGGYNEQFF	TGTGCCATCAGTGAGTCTGGGGGGTACAATGAGCAGTTCTTC
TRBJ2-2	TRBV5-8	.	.	CASSRSNTGELFF	TGTGCCAGCAGTCGGTCGAACACCGGGGAGCTGTTTTTT
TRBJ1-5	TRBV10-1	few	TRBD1	CASTGTGREEQPQHF	TGCGCCAGCACCGGGACAGGGAGGGAAGAACAGCCCCAGCATTTT
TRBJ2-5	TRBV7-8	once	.	CASSTLPETQYF	TGTGCCAGCAGCACCCTACCAGAGACCCAGTACTTC
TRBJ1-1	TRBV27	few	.	CASMAGQANTEAFF	TGTGCCAGCATGGCGGGTCAGGCGAACACTGAAGCTTTCTTT
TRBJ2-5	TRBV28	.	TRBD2	CASVTGGLQETQYF	TGTGCCAGCGTCACGGGGGGATTGCAAGAGACCCAGTACTTC
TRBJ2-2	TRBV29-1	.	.	CSVANTGELFF	TGCAGCGTCGCGAACACCGGGGAGCTGTTTTTT
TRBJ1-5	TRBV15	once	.	CATSRESPGGNQPQHF	TGTGCCACCAGCAGAGAGTCCCCCGGGGGCAATCAGCCCCAGCATTTT
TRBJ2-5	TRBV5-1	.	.	CASSLSVWQETQYF	TGCGCCAGCAGCTTGTCGGTCTGGCAAGAGACCCAGTACTTC
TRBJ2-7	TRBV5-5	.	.	CASNRERYEQYF	TGTGCCAGCAACCGAGAGCGCTACGAGCAGTACTTC
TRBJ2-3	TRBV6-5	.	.	CASSPLRGAPDTQYF	TGTGCCAGCAGCCCCCTCCGAGGTGCCCCAGATACGCAGTATTTT
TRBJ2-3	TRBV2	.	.	CASREENTQYF	TGTGCCAGCCGAGAGGAGAATACGCAGTATTTT
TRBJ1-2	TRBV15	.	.	CATSRDVQNYGYTF	TGTGCCACCAGCAGAGATGTCCAGAACTATGGCTACACCTTC
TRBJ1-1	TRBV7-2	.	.	CASTPQGTNTEAFF	TGTGCCAGCACCCCCCAGGGGACGAACACTGAAGCTTTCTTT
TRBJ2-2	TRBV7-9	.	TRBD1	CASHPPATGGTGELFF	TGTGCCAGCCATCCGCCGGCGACAGGGGGTACCGGGGAGCTGTTTTTT
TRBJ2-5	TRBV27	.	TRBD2	CASSFRFFRAGEETQYF	TGTGCCAGCAGTTTTCGGTTTTTTCGAGCGGGGGAAGAGACCCAGTACTTC
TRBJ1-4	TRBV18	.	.	CASSPVNGNEKLFF	TGTGCCAGCTCACCGGTTAACGGGAATGAAAAACTGTTTTTT
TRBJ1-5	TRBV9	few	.	CASSVGPGFQPQHF	TGTGCCAGCAGCGTAGGACCGGGTTTTCAGCCCCAGCATTTT
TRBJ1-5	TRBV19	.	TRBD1	CASSSKGQDNQPQHF	TGTGCCAGTAGTTCCAAGGGACAGGATAATCAGCCCCAGCATTTT
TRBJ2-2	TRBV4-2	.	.	CASSQAGSEDTGELFF	TGTGCCAGCAGCCAAGCCGGTAGCGAAGACACCGGGGAGCTGTTTTTT
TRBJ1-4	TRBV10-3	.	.	CAISGDSTTNEKLFF	TGTGCCATCAGTGGAGACAGCACAACTAATGAAAAACTGTTTTTT
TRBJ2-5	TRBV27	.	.	CASSRLNNNGRLQETQYF	TGTGCCAGCAGCCGACTAAACAATAACGGACGGTTACAAGAGACCCAGTACTTC
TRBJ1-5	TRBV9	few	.	CASSVGAGTQPQHF	TGTGCCAGCAGCGTAGGGGCGGGGACTCAGCCCCAGCATTTT
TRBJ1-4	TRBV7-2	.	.	CASSSRGLGEKLFF	TGTGCCAGCAGCTCCAGAGGACTGGGCGAAAAACTGTTTTTT
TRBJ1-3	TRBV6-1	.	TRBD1	CATLQGDRPGNTIYF	TGTGCCACCCTACAGGGGGACAGGCCAGGAAACACCATATATTTT
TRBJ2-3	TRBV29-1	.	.	CSVGGDTGTDTQYF	TGCAGCGTGGGGGGGGACACCGGCACAGATACGCAGTATTTT
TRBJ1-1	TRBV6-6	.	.	CASGPRSGSTEAFF	TGTGCCAGCGGGCCCAGATCAGGGTCCACTGAAGCTTTCTTT
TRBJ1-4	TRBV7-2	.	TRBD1	CASSSLTGGREKLFF	TGTGCCAGCAGCTCATTGACAGGGGGACGAGAAAAACTGTTTTTT
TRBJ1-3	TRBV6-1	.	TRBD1	CASSAMDRGGTIYF	TGTGCCAGCAGCGCTATGGACAGGGGAGGAACCATATATTTT
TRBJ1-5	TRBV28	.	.	CASSLWGEGQPQHF	TGTGCCAGCAGTTTATGGGGGGAGGGTCAGCCCCAGCATTTT
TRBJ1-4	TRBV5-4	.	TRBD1	CASSSATGVPNEKLFF	TGTGCCAGCAGCTCAGCTACAGGGGTACCTAATGAAAAACTGTTTTTT
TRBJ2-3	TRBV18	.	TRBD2	CASSPGERGLTDTQYF	TGTGCCAGCTCACCGGGTGAGCGGGGTCTCACAGATACGCAGTATTTT
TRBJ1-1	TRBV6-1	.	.	CASTALVNTEAFF	TGTGCCAGCACAGCGCTAGTGAACACTGAAGCTTTCTTT